A single count supports the clone carrying this T cell receptor beta chain. Original methodology: Researchers report that nucleated cell counts were estimated from reference gene primer amplification. This table comes from immunoSEQ multiplex PCR, and its TCRdb copy is limited to in-frame clones, with some not included. V and J calls and clone size follow that table, whereas D and trimming were derived from the DNA. The table has some 180,000 clones, approximately 82% seen once. Participants were aged about 18 to 89 years from 20 to 30 US areas. This specimen comes from a study of blood T cell repertoires in COVID-19. Overall study context: The United States, Italy and Spain supplied acute and convalescent COVID-19 samples.

V was shortened by 4 bases and J by 13 bases, with 19 bases between the two germline ends. CDR1 and CDR2 from the germline V gene are SEHNR and FQNEAQ (reference sequence). This CDR3 has 14 amino acids. The rearrangement uses TRBV7-9 and TRBJ1-4; D gene uncertain. The sequencing sample was made of PBMCs or T cells enriched from blood (not recorded which). The sequence was obtained from a woman aged 55-75 years with acute COVID-19. In nucleotides, the CDR3 is TGTGCCAGCAGCTCGCGGAGGCACCCTTTTTTACTGTTTTTT. It yields the protein CASSSRRHPFLLFF.